This T cell receptor (beta chain) was captured by sequencing in a study of cytomegalovirus exposure and HLA in healthy donors. Primers included in the PCR were 60 Vbeta and 13 Jbeta primers. Using immunoSEQ multiplex PCR, the repertoire was profiled, and TCRdb retains in-frame clones only, with some absent. The sample lists around 150,000 clones, approximately 80% seen once, with roughly 1.5% in the top ten. Germline V CDR1 and CDR2: SNHLY, FYNNEI. Trimming removed 4 bases at V and 7 bases at J, with 20 bases between. This CDR3 is 15 amino acids long. The receptor's source is a woman between 18 and 29 years old in good health and CMV-seronegative. The sample consisted of PBMCs. The chain uses TRBV2 and TRBJ2-7, with TRBD1 as a possible D gene (7 bases). The CDR3 DNA is TGTGCCAGCAGTGCCATCCAGGGGGGATTACAAGAGCAGTACTTC. It specifies CASSAIQGGLQEQYF.